The entry that follows covers one TCR beta chain sequence. The antigen remains undetermined. Germline V gene data show CDR1 as SGHDT and CDR2 as YYEEEE. This CDR3 is built from 15 residues. V was shortened by 2 bases and J by 1 base, with 10 bases between the two germline ends. Study-wide results and limits: Whole repertoires were not studied in the larger cohort, only one V-J beta rearrangement. Greatest tumor Treg TCR overlap was with tumor naive CD4+ cells. In terms of TCR gene usage, tumor memory CD4+ T cells clustered together with blood and lymph node memory CD4+ cells, as well as with lymph node naive CD4+ cells.

Cells sorted as Tregs were CD4+, CD25+ and CD127-/low. After constant-region reverse-primer amplification, full-length variable regions underwent semi-nested PCR with Nested Universal Primer A. MiXCR, applied by TCRdb to the 5' RACE reads, yields one record per CDR3 protein. The sample has about 9,000 distinct CDR3 sequences; about half are singletons. The TCR originated in a female donor with breast cancer. The specimen was Tregs sorted from a lymph node. The chain combines TRBV5-6 with TRBJ2-1; D remains ambiguous. As DNA, the CDR3 is TGTGCCAGCAGCTTAGGCGCTGGATCCTACAATGAGCAGTTCTTC. It codes for CASSLGAGSYNEQFF.